Sequencing of this TCR beta chain was carried out in a study of Ad26.COV2.S vaccination and SARS-CoV-2 variants. Noted treatment: some 20 received Ad26.COV2.S at low or high dose, single or two shots; several received placebo; per-sample allocation not given. Following the first vaccine or placebo injection, samples were taken on day 63. In the vaccine, an Ad26 vector expressed the SARS-CoV-2 spike of the Wuhan strain. Germline CDR1 reads SGHTA; CDR2 reads FQGTGA. The CDR3 totals 15 residues. V was shortened by 1 base and J by 8 bases, with 12 bases between the two germline ends. The table came from immunoSEQ multiplex PCR; TCRdb's copy has only in-frame clones and leaves some out. The sample shows hundreds of thousands of clones, approximately 90% of them seen only once.

The TCR sequence derives from a person between 18 and 59 years old who received the Ad26.COV2.S COVID-19 vaccine or a placebo. This specimen was peripheral blood, taken in a trial of Ad26.COV2.S vaccine versus placebo. The chain recombines TRBV7-3 with TRBJ1-6; D is uncertain. The CDR3 DNA reads as TGTGCCAGCAGCTTAATCCTGGCCGGAGATTCACCCCTCCACTTT. Protein product: CASSLILAGDSPLHF.